A single sample is the source of the 26 T cell receptor beta chains below, sequenced in a study of CD8 T cells in ankylosing spondylitis. TCRdb itself ran the 5' RACE reads through MiXCR, one entry per CDR3 protein. The data contain fewer than 80,000 distinct CDR3 sequences, about 5.7% of them singletons. The sequencing input was blood, either unsorted or a sorted T cell fraction (not recorded which). Source of these receptors: a male donor with ankylosing spondylitis or in good health (not recorded which).

The sample holds many counts of this clonotype. This chain connects TRBV2 to TRBJ1-5, with 7 bases fitting TRBD1. V was pared by 5 bases and J by 0 bases, with 10 bases of the junction left unmatched. This CDR3 spans 17 amino acids. Per the germline V gene, CDR1 is SNHLY and CDR2 is FYNNEI. The CDR3 coding sequence is TGTGCCAGCAGTAAGGGGGCGGGTTGGGATAGCAATCAGCCCCAGCATTTT. It codes for CASSKGAGWDSNQPQHF.

This clonotype has at least ten counts. The rearrangement joins TRBV24-1 to TRBJ1-2; maybe TRBD1 (6 bases). Germline CDR1 KGHDR, CDR2 SFDVKD. V lost 2 bases to trimming and J lost 6 bases, with 15 bases between them. The CDR3 extends over 15 amino acids. CDR3 DNA: TGTGCCACCAGTGATTCCGGCGGGGGGGGCAATGGCTACACCTTC. Translation: CATSDSGGGGNGYTF.

The table lists this clonotype with many counts. V is TRBV20-1 and J is TRBJ1-5, with D maybe TRBD1 (6 bases). The ends were cut back, 3 bases at V and 5 bases at J, with 8 bases in the middle. The CDR3 length is 12 residues. CDR1 and CDR2 (germline): DFQATT, SNEGSKA (reference sequence). CDR3 DNA sequence: TGCAGTGCTAGGTCAGGGGATCAGCCCCAGCATTTT. Encoded protein: CSARSGDQPQHF.

This clonotype was counted at least ten times. J is TRBJ2-7 and V is TRBV12-3 or TRBV12-4, with D uncertain. This CDR3 is built from 12 residues. The germline V and J ends were trimmed by 3 bases and 2 bases, with 5 bases remaining between them. CDR3 in DNA: TGTGCCAGCAGTTTGGCCACCTACGAGCAGTACTTC. This sequence encodes CASSLATYEQYF.

This clonotype was counted ten times or more. The rearrangement uses TRBV20-1 and TRBJ1-6; 7 positions match TRBD1. This CDR3 has 16 amino acids. Germline assignment: CDR1 DFQATT and CDR2 SNEGSKA (reference sequence). With 0 bases clipped from V and 9 bases from J, the junction kept 11 bases outside the gene matches. The CDR3 sequence is CSAREDPTGDSSPLHF. The CDR3, as DNA: TGCAGTGCTAGAGAAGACCCTACAGGGGATAGTTCACCCCTCCACTTT.

This clonotype has a count of ten or more. J is TRBJ2-7 and V is TRBV20-1, with D hard to call. From germline, CDR1 is DFQATT and CDR2 SNEGSKA (reference sequence). V was pared by 0 bases and J by 4 bases, with 10 bases between. This CDR3 is 13 amino acids long. In nucleotides, the CDR3 is TGCAGTGCTAGAGATTCCAGTTTGTACGAGCAGTACTTC. Residues: CSARDSSLYEQYF.

This clonotype was picked up a small number of times. The rearrangement joins TRBV7-9 to TRBJ1-1; 8 positions match TRBD1. Germline trimming cut 6 bases from V and 3 bases from J; bases unmatched to any gene: 15. CDR1 SEHNR and CDR2 FQNEAQ come from the germline V gene (reference sequence). The CDR3 covers 17 residues. CDR3 coding DNA: TGTGCCAGCAGTTATGCTGAGACAGGGGAATGGTACACTGAAGCTTTCTTT. This encodes CASSYAETGEWYTEAFF.

There are many counts of this clonotype. This chain links TRBV5-1 with TRBJ2-7; D may be TRBD2 (5 bases). The length of the CDR3 is 13 residues. Germline V CDR1 and CDR2: SGHRS, YFSETQ. The ends were cut back, 7 bases at V and 4 bases at J, with 15 bases in the middle. The chain's CDR3 is CASYAVTGYEQYF. DNA for the CDR3: TGCGCCAGCTATGCTGTAACGGGGTACGAGCAGTACTTC.

The sample holds many counts of this clonotype. The chain is built from TRBV12-3 or TRBV12-4 and TRBJ2-3; D might be TRBD1 (6 bases). The CDR3 runs to 14 residues. Between the trimmed V and J ends, which lost 5 bases and 3 bases, there was a span of 12 bases. The CDR3 nucleotides read TGTGCCAGCAGTGCTCCAGGGGTAACAGATACGCAGTATTTT. Protein: CASSAPGVTDTQYF.

This clonotype was recorded many times. The chain has TRBV27 and TRBJ1-4; D is uncertain. Trimming left V 4 bases short and J 8 bases short, with 8 bases between. CDR1 is MNHEY, CDR2 SMNVEV, per germline (reference sequence). CDR3 length: 12 residues. The CDR3 here is CASSSMGEKLFF. The CDR3 bases are TGTGCCAGCAGTTCAATGGGGGAAAAACTGTTTTTT.

In this sample, this clonotype turned up many times. This chain connects TRBV5-1 to TRBJ2-7, with a tentative D call TRBD2 (5 bases). The germline gives CDR1 SGHRS, CDR2 YFSETQ. The ends were cut back, 6 bases at V and 7 bases at J, with 14 bases in the middle. CDR3 length: 12 amino acids. The CDR3 region is CASMRSSGEQYF. The CDR3 DNA follows: TGCGCCAGCATGAGAAGTTCGGGAGAGCAGTACTTC.

The chain recombines TRBV5-5 with TRBJ2-3, with D possibly matching TRBD2 (7 bases). Germline V lookup: CDR1 SGHKS, CDR2 YYEKEE (reference sequence). This CDR3 has 16 residues. V lost 0 bases and J lost 5, with 16 bases in between. The CDR3 region has the DNA TGTGCCAGCAGCTTGGAGGGGGGGGCCGGTGAAGATACGCAGTATTTT. This translates into CASSLEGGAGEDTQYF.

This clonotype has ten or more counts. V gene TRBV20-1 combines with J gene TRBJ2-1; D gene uncertain. The V end lost 3 bases, the J end lost 7 bases, and 10 bases lay between the germline ends. Germline lookup yields CDR1 DFQATT and CDR2 SNEGSKA (reference sequence). CDR3 size: 12 residues. The CDR3 nucleotides are TGCAGTGCTAGTTGGGTTTGGAATGAGCAGTTCTTC. Protein: CSASWVWNEQFF.

This clonotype was observed many times. The chain employs TRBV28 and TRBJ1-5; 7 bases fit TRBD1. The CDR3 has 13 residues. The J segment lost 5 bases and the V segment lost 5 bases, leaving 3 bases of the junction unmatched. Germline V gene lookup returns CDR1 MDHEN and CDR2 SYDVKM. CDR3 loop: CASSPGQHQPQHF. Written as DNA, the CDR3 is TGTGCCAGCAGTCCGGGACAGCATCAGCCCCAGCATTTT.

This clonotype was picked up many times. V is TRBV7-2 and J is TRBJ2-5; possible D gene TRBD2, 6 bases. The V gene lost 5 bases and the J gene lost 4 bases, with 17 bases spanning the gap. The germline V gene has CDR1 SGHTA and CDR2 FQGNSA. The CDR3 has 15 amino acids. The CDR3 is CASSRQDTGGETQYF. In DNA form, the CDR3 reads TGTGCCAGCAGCCGCCAGGATACCGGGGGAGAGACCCAGTACTTC.

This clonotype was recorded many times. DNA for the CDR3: TGTGCCAGCACCGGCGGGACAGGACCTAACTATGGCTACACCTTC. Its protein is CASTGGTGPNYGYTF. The chain joins TRBV25-1 to TRBJ1-2; 8 nucleotides align to TRBD1. J was trimmed by 0 bases and V by 7 bases; bases with no gene match: 7. From germline, CDR1 is MGHDK and CDR2 SYGVNS. The CDR3 loop spans 15 amino acids.

This clonotype has a count of ten or more. J is TRBJ1-1 and V is TRBV5-1; 7 nucleotides align to TRBD1. The V and J ends lost 4 bases and 0 bases, in that order; junction bases with no gene match: 12. This CDR3 contains 17 residues. CDR1 is SGHRS and CDR2 is YFSETQ in the germline V gene. CDR3 in DNA: TGCGCCAGCAGCCAGCCCGACAGGGCCATATTGAACACTGAAGCTTTCTTT. This sequence encodes CASSQPDRAILNTEAFF. The whole variable domain, filled in from reference TRBV5-1 and TRBJ1-1, reads KAGVTQTPRYLIKTRGQQVTLSCSPISGHRSVSWYQQTPGQGLQFLFEYFSETQRNKGNFPGRFSGRQFSNSRSEMNVSTLELGDSALYLCASSQPDRAILNTEAFFGQGTRLTVV.

This clonotype was seen repeatedly, ten times or more. The chain couples TRBV20-1 to TRBJ1-1; no firm D call. The germline V gene encodes CDR1 DFQATT and CDR2 SNEGSKA (reference sequence). This CDR3 region has 12 residues. DNA for the CDR3: TGCATAGAGGGAGGAGGAAGCACTGAAGCTTTCTTT. This translates into CIEGGGSTEAFF.

This clonotype has a count of ten or more. The rearrangement uses TRBV10-3 and TRBJ2-1, with TRBD1 identical over 7 bases. The CDR3 length is 14 residues. Looked up from germline, CDR1 is ENHRY and CDR2 is SYGVKD. Losses at the gene ends were 6 bases for V and 4 bases for J; bases not matched to a gene: 6. The DNA for the CDR3 is TGTGCCATCAGAAGACAGGGAACTTACAATGAGCAGTTCTTC. As protein: CAIRRQGTYNEQFF.

This clonotype showed up many times. The CDR3 region is CATSAVVRDRANYNEQFF. CDR3 DNA sequence: TGTGCCACCAGTGCCGTTGTCCGAGACAGGGCCAATTACAATGAGCAGTTCTTC. The V call is TRBV24-1, the J call TRBJ2-1; 7 bases fit TRBD1. Per germline, CDR1 KGHDR and CDR2 SFDVKD. The V segment lost 5 bases and the J segment 4 bases; nucleotides outside the gene matches: 16. The CDR3 totals 18 residues.

This clonotype was counted at least ten times. As DNA, the CDR3 is TGTGCCAGCAGAGGGACAGGGGTTTACGAGCAGTACTTC. As protein: CASRGTGVYEQYF. The rearrangement uses TRBV27 and TRBJ2-7; 10 bases fit TRBD1. The length of the CDR3 is 13 residues. V dropped 6 bases and J dropped 4; count of bases not matched to a gene: 3. CDR1 and CDR2 (germline): MNHEY, SMNVEV (reference sequence).

This clonotype was recorded many times. The chain links TRBV5-1 to TRBJ2-1, with D unclear. Germline assignment: CDR1 SGHRS and CDR2 YFSETQ. The CDR3 runs to 15 residues. V lost 0 bases, J lost 2 bases, and 9 bases lay in between. The CDR3 region has the DNA TGCGCCAGCAGCTTGGAGGGATCGCCCTACAATGAGCAGTTCTTC. Its translation is CASSLEGSPYNEQFF.

This clonotype was seen at least ten times. The CDR3 region is CSARGRRGVDEQFF. The CDR3 DNA reads TGCAGTGCTAGAGGGCGGCGTGGAGTGGATGAGCAGTTCTTC. The J gene is TRBJ2-1, the V gene TRBV20-1; D not certain. Germline CDR1 is DFQATT and CDR2 is SNEGSKA (reference sequence). The CDR3 has 14 amino acids. V was cut by 1 base and J by 8 bases, with 15 bases left in between.

At least ten counts were recorded for this clonotype. The CDR3 DNA sequence: TGTGCCAGCAGCTTTGTCTATCTGCAAACAGACAACTATGGCTACACCTTC. It is translated as CASSFVYLQTDNYGYTF. This rearrangement joins TRBV7-8 to TRBJ1-2; D remains unclear. This CDR3 is built from 17 residues. Germline V lookup: CDR1 SGHVS, CDR2 FQNEAQ. Trimming removed 3 bases at V and 2 bases at J, with 19 bases between.

This clonotype was counted ten times or more. The V call is TRBV12-3 or TRBV12-4, the J call TRBJ2-5, with D possibly TRBD2 on 6 matching bases. V lost 8 bases and J 1 base, leaving 8 bases between the germline ends. CDR3 length: 12 amino acids. The CDR3 sequence is CASRGSQETQYF. Written as DNA, the CDR3 is TGTGCCAGCCGGGGGAGCCAAGAGACCCAGTACTTC.

This clonotype was counted many times. This chain connects TRBV11-2 to TRBJ1-4; 7 nucleotides agree with TRBD1. Germline V gives CDR1 SGHAT, CDR2 FQNNGV. The CDR3 is 14 residues long. Trimming cost V 7 bases and J 8 bases; bases outside gene matches: 10. CDR3 coding DNA: TGTGCCAGCAATGAGAACAGGGGCGTAGAAAAACTGTTTTTT. It specifies CASNENRGVEKLFF.